This T cell receptor (beta chain) was identified in a study of blood T cell repertoires in COVID-19. Study-level information: COVID-19 samples, acute and convalescent, were from the United States, Italy and Spain. The analysed material was cDNA or gDNA that came from T cells, B-cell-depleted T cells, or PBMCs.

Original methodology: Estimates of nucleated cell counts were drawn from the amplification of reference gene primers. Sequencing used immunoSEQ multiplex PCR; TCRdb keeps in-frame clones, though not all of them. D and trimming were read from the DNA, whereas the V and J calls and clone size are those reported in that table. The data show approximately 140,000 clones, roughly nine tenths seen once. V shed 4 bases and J shed 2 bases, with 17 bases lying between them. The CDR3 extends over 16 amino acids. Germline assignment: CDR1 SGDLS and CDR2 YYNGEE. The sequence was obtained from a woman aged 60-75 years with active or convalescent COVID-19. This chain connects TRBV9 to TRBJ2-3, with D perhaps TRBD1 (5 bases). Sequencing was performed on peripheral blood. CDR3 DNA: TGTGCCAGCAGCCCCGAAGGTAGGGGCCCCACAGATACGCAGTATTTT. It specifies CASSPEGRGPTDTQYF.